This T cell receptor (beta chain) originates from a study of response to subunit inactivated influenza vaccine. In germline, CDR1 is DFQATT, CDR2 SNEGSKA (reference sequence). V was clipped by 5 bases and J by 3 bases, with 23 bases between them. The CDR3 runs 16 residues. On this clonotype itself: The antigen is not known.

TCRdb re-analysed the RT-PCR reads in MiXCR, keeping a single row per CDR3 protein. Of under 550,000 distinct CDR3 sequences in the sample, approximately 7.7% were seen once. General observations from the study: After each seasonal influenza vaccination, few new T cells are recruited, the authors suggested.

The source was PBMCs from blood, collected 23 months after vaccination. The gene calls are TRBV20-1 and TRBJ2-7, with D perhaps being TRBD1 or TRBD2 (6 bases each). The sequence came from a man between 50 and 70 years old who received an inactivated influenza vaccine. The DNA of the CDR3 is TGCAGTGCTGGGGGAGGTGGGGGCGGACTTGGCTACGAGCAGTACTTC. Translated: CSAGGGGGGLGYEQYF.